These 3 T cell receptor beta chains were sequenced from one sample in a study of T cell repertoires in cytomegalovirus infection. MiXCR, run by TCRdb on the reads, gives a single entry per CDR3 protein. The table includes hundreds of thousands of distinct CDR3 sequences, less than 40% detected once. No antigen has been assigned to these receptors. The input for sequencing was cultured CD8+ T cells from PBMCs, taken from culture after CMV antigen stimulation. The receptors come from a human donor in good health (CMV status not recorded). Some clones in this sample may be carry-over from other donors' samples.

The table lists this clonotype with a few counts. The gene calls are TRBV6-2 or TRBV6-3 and TRBJ1-3; D remains ambiguous. CDR3 length: 13 amino acids. V was pared by 6 bases and J by 0 bases, with 6 bases between. CDR1 and CDR2 (germline): MNHEY, SVGEGT. The DNA of the CDR3 is TGTGCCAGCAGGGTCAACTCTGGAAACACCATATATTTT. Its translation: CASRVNSGNTIYF.

This clonotype was found a few times. J is TRBJ1-6 and V is TRBV2; TRBD1 aligns across 9 bases. CDR3 size: 17 residues. Germline trimming cut 4 bases from V and 2 bases from J; bases unmatched to any gene: 6. Germline values: CDR1 SNHLY, CDR2 FYNNEI. DNA of the CDR3: TGTGCCAGCAGTGTGGGACAGGGAAGAACCTATAATTCACCCCTCCACTTT. Protein: CASSVGQGRTYNSPLHF.

This clonotype was seen at least ten times. The chain couples TRBV5-4 to TRBJ1-3; 8 bases match TRBD1. Germline V CDR1 and CDR2: SGHNT, YYREEE (reference sequence). There are 15 residues in the CDR3. Losses at the gene ends were 4 bases for V and 4 bases for J; bases not matched to a gene: 7. The CDR3 reads CASSIDRGTGNTIYF. The CDR3 region has the DNA TGTGCCAGCAGCATCGACAGGGGAACGGGAAACACCATATATTTT.